The source of this TCR beta chain is a study of T cell responses to AZD1222 COVID-19 vaccine. There are 14 residues in the CDR3. Germline CDR1 SGHAT, CDR2 FQNNGV. V lost 3 bases, J lost 0 bases, and 5 bases lay in between. Assay: immunoSEQ multiplex PCR; the TCRdb copy retains only in-frame clones and omits some. The sample has approximately 130,000 clones, about 88% seen once. This TCR derives from an adult who received the AZD1222 COVID-19 vaccine. The rearrangement joins TRBV11-2 to TRBJ2-2, with unresolved D. The sample in question was peripheral blood, obtained 28 days after the second AZD1222 dose. In DNA, the CDR3 is TGTGCCAGCAGCTTGTTAACGAACACCGGGGAGCTGTTTTTT. Its translation is CASSLLTNTGELFF.